The clone carrying this TCR beta chain was detected ten times or more. Amplification of TCR alpha and beta CDR3 regions from RNA used iRepertoire nested multiplex PCR. Each CDR3 protein is one row after TCRdb ran MiXCR on the multiplex PCR reads. The table includes fewer than 90,000 distinct CDR3 sequences, about 25% detected once. The data were obtained in a study of glioma-infiltrating T cells. Sequenced material: glioma tissue, nonneoplastic brain tissue, or PBMCs (not recorded which). The source is a human donor with low-grade glioma or glioblastoma, undergoing nonglioma brain surgery, or in good health (not recorded which).

DNA for the CDR3: TGTGCCAGCACCTCGACGACAGGGACCTATGGCTACACCTTC. Protein sequence: CASTSTTGTYGYTF. The V gene is TRBV6-1, the J gene TRBJ1-2; 7 positions agree with TRBD1. Germline CDR1 MNHNS, CDR2 SASEGT. V lost 7 bases, J lost 4 bases, and 9 bases stayed unmatched. This CDR3 has 14 residues.